This record concerns one T cell receptor (beta chain) sequence. The data were obtained in a study of blood T cell repertoires in COVID-19. Using immunoSEQ multiplex PCR, the repertoire was profiled, and TCRdb retains in-frame clones only, with some absent. The sample consists of under 250,000 clones, about 88% of them appearing once. Germline-derived CDR1 and CDR2 are SGHVS and FQNEAQ. The CDR3 runs 14 residues. V lost 2 bases and J lost 9; bases outside the gene matches: 5. The rearrangement links TRBV7-8 to TRBJ2-1; TRBD2 agrees at 9 bases. The sequencing sample was made of peripheral blood. This TCR was recovered from a man between 40 and 49 years old with acute or convalescent COVID-19. CDR3 protein: CASSLQLAGVEQFF. The DNA for the CDR3 is TGTGCCAGCAGCTTACAACTAGCGGGCGTTGAGCAGTTCTTC.